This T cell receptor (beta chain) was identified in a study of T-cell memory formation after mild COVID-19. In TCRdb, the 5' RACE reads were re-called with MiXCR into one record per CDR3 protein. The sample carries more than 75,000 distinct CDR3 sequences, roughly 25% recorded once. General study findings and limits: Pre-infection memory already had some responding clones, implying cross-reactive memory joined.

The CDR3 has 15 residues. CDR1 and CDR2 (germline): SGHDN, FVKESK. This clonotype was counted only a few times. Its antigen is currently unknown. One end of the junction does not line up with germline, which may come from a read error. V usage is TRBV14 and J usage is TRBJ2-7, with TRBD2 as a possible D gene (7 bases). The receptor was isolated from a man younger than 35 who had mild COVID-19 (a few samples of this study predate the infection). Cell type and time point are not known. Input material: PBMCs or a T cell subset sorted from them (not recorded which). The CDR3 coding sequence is TGTGCCAGCAGACAAGGGCGGGGGCCGGCCTACGAGCAGTACTTC. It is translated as CASRQGRGPAYEQYF.